A single sample gave rise to the 6 T cell receptor beta chains below, sequenced in a study of blood T cell repertoires in COVID-19. Data came from immunoSEQ multiplex PCR; TCRdb stores just in-frame clones and leaves some out. The table shows approximately 50,000 clones, with around 90% occurring only once. Sequencing input: peripheral blood. All receptors come from a woman of 80 years or more with acute or convalescent COVID-19.

This clone appeared a single time. The gene calls are TRBV5-1 and TRBJ1-6; 11 bases line up with TRBD1. CDR1 and CDR2 from the germline V gene are SGHRS and YFSETQ. After removal of 4 bases from V and 9 bases from J, the junction contained 6 bases not matched to a gene. The CDR3 runs to 15 residues. The CDR3 is CASSVGDRGISPLHF. The CDR3 region has the DNA TGCGCCAGCAGCGTTGGGGACAGGGGGATTTCACCCCTCCACTTT.

The rearrangement uses TRBV5-4 and TRBJ2-3; 10 positions agree with TRBD2. CDR1 is SGHNT and CDR2 is YYREEE in the germline V gene (reference sequence). Losses at the gene ends were 4 bases for V and 4 bases for J; bases not matched to a gene: 9. This CDR3 contains 16 residues. CDR3: CASSMGLAGAADTQYF. CDR3 DNA sequence: TGTGCCAGCAGCATGGGGCTAGCGGGGGCCGCAGATACGCAGTATTTT.

V usage is TRBV6-5 and J usage is TRBJ1-5, with 8 nucleotides matching TRBD1. Germline CDR1 MNHEY, CDR2 SVGAGI. The CDR3 covers 15 residues. Losses at the gene ends were 7 bases for V and 2 bases for J; bases not matched to a gene: 7. CDR3 in amino acids: CASNLQGVGNQPQHF. The CDR3 nucleotides are TGTGCCAGCAACCTACAGGGGGTAGGCAATCAGCCCCAGCATTTT.

The V call is TRBV24-1, the J call TRBJ2-3, with D perhaps TRBD1 (6 bases). The CDR3 has 15 amino acids. The germline V gene has CDR1 KGHDR and CDR2 SFDVKD. The V end was cut by 3 bases, the J end by 1 base, with 10 bases between. CDR3 DNA: TGTGCCACCAGTGATCCACAGGGTGGCACAGATACGCAGTATTTT. Protein product: CATSDPQGGTDTQYF.

The chain carries TRBV6-5 and TRBJ1-1, with 9 bases lining up with TRBD1. Germline-derived CDR1 and CDR2 are MNHEY and SVGAGI. After removal of 0 bases from V and 7 bases from J, the junction contained 3 bases not matched to a gene. The CDR3 is made up of 14 amino acids. This CDR3 reads CASSYSDRGREAFF. CDR3 bases: TGTGCCAGCAGTTACTCGGACAGGGGCCGTGAAGCTTTCTTT.

The V and J genes are TRBV5-6 and TRBJ2-6, with TRBD1 identical over 10 bases. V shed 2 bases and J 0 bases; nucleotides not matched to a gene: 2. Germline V gives CDR1 SGHDT, CDR2 YYEEEE. The CDR3 runs 17 residues. The CDR3 sequence: CASSFGTGVSGANVLTF. CDR3 sequence (DNA): TGTGCCAGCAGCTTCGGGACAGGGGTCTCTGGGGCCAACGTCCTGACTTTC.